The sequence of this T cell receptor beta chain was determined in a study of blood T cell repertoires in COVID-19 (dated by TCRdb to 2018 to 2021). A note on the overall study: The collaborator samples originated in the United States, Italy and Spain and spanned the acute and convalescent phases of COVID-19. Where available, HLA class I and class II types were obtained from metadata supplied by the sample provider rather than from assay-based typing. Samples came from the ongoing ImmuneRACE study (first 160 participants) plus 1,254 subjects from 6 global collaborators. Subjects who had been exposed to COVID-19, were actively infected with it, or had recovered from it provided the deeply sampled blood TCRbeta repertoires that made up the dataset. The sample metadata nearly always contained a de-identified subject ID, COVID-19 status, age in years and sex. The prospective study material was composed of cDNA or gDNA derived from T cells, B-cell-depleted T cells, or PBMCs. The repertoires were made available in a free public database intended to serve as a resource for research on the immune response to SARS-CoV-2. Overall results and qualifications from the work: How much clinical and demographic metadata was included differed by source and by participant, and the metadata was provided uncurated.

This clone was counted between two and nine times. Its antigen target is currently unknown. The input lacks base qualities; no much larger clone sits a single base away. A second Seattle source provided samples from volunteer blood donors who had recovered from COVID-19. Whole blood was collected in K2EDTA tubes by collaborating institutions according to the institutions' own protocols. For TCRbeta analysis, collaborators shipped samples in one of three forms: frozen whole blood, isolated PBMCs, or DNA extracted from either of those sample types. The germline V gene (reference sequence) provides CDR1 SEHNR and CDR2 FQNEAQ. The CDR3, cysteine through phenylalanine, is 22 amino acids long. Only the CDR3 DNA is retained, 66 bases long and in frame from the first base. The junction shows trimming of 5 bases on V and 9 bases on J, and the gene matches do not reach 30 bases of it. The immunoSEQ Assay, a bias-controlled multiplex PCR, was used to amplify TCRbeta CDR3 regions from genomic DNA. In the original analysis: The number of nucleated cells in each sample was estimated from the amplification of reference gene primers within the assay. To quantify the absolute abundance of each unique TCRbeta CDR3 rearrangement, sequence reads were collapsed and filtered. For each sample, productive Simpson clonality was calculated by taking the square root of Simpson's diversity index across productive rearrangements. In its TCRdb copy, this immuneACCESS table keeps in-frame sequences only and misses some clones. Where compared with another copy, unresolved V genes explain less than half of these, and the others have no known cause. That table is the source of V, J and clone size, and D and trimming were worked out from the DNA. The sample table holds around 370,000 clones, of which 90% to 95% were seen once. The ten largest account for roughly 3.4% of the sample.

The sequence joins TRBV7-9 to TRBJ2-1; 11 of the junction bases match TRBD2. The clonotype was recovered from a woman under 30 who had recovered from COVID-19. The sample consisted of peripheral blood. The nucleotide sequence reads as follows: TGTGCCAGCAGCCGGGGCGTCCGGACTAGCGGGTACCGGAAGGGAGGCTCAGGTGAGCAGTTCTTC. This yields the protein CASSRGVRTSGYRKGGSGEQFF.